This T cell receptor (beta chain) was profiled in a study of T cell repertoires in cytomegalovirus infection. Looking at the study overall: Shared public TCR beta signatures pointed to both CMV infection and a matching HLA type.

Regarding the study as a whole: Accumulated public TCR beta family frequency recognized individuals carrying CMV together with the relevant HLA.

The CDR3 totals 14 residues. The V and J ends lost 1 base and 8 bases, in that order; junction bases with no gene match: 5. From germline, CDR1 is SGHTA and CDR2 FQGTGA. This clonotype was seen many times. The antigen is not known. TCRdb itself ran the reads through MiXCR, one entry per CDR3 protein. The sample includes 200,000 to 300,000 distinct CDR3 sequences, about 13% seen only once; the top ten take 8.8%. The rearrangement joins TRBV7-3 to TRBJ2-1; 7 nucleotides align to TRBD2. The source of this sequence is a human donor in good health (CMV status not recorded). Some clones in this sample may be carry-over from other donors' samples. Sample: PBMCs. The CDR3 here is CASSLIAGRDEQFF. The CDR3 nucleotides are TGTGCCAGCAGCTTAATAGCAGGGAGGGATGAGCAGTTCTTC.